The entry below describes one T cell receptor (beta chain). Its target is not known. One base away lies a much larger clone, so this may be a sequencing read error. Since no conserved phenylalanine or tryptophan closes the CDR3, a read error is the likely cause. The CDR3 extends over 16 amino acids. Trimming cost V 8 bases and J 6 bases; bases outside gene matches: 15. CDR1 LNHNV and CDR2 YYDKDF come from the germline V gene (reference sequence). TCRdb passed the 5' RACE reads through MiXCR, listing each CDR3 protein once. The sample lists roughly 230,000 distinct CDR3 sequences; around 8.3% were seen once. These data originate in a study of identical twins. Whole-study results and caveats: There was more out-of-frame TCR alpha sharing in monozygotic twins than models estimated. Alpha sequences that were out-of-frame and twin-shared showed an excess of low generation probability. Its conclusions, products of cross-sectional statistical analysis, did not come from following the same donors. Analyses based on zero insertions could be partly confounded by invariant MAIT and iNKT cells.

These sequences were also reported in another study, on yellow fever vaccine responses in identical twins.

Sequencing was carried out using CD8+ T cells sorted from blood. The chain joins TRBV15 to TRBJ2-1; TRBD1 agrees at 8 bases. The sequence was collected from a woman younger than 30 in good health. The CDR3 spells CATLPNRGWDFNEQFL. CDR3 sequence (DNA): TGTGCCACCCTACCCAACAGGGGGTGGGATTTCAATGAGCAGTTCCTC.